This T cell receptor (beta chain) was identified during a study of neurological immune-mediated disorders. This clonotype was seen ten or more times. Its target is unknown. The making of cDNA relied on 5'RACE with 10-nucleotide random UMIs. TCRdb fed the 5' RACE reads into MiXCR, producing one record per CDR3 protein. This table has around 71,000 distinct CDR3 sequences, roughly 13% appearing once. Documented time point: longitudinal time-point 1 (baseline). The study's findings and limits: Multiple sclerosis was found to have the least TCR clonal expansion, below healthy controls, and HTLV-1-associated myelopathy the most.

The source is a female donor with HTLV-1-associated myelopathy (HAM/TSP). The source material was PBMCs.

The CDR3 bases are TGTGCCAGCAGCGCATCTAACTATGGCTACACCTTC. Translated: CASSASNYGYTF. The V gene is TRBV3-1, the J gene TRBJ1-2; D call uncertain. Germline CDR1 LGHDT, CDR2 YNNKEL (reference sequence). Trimming took off 5 bases at V and 0 bases at J, with 4 bases between the two ends. The CDR3 is 12 residues long.